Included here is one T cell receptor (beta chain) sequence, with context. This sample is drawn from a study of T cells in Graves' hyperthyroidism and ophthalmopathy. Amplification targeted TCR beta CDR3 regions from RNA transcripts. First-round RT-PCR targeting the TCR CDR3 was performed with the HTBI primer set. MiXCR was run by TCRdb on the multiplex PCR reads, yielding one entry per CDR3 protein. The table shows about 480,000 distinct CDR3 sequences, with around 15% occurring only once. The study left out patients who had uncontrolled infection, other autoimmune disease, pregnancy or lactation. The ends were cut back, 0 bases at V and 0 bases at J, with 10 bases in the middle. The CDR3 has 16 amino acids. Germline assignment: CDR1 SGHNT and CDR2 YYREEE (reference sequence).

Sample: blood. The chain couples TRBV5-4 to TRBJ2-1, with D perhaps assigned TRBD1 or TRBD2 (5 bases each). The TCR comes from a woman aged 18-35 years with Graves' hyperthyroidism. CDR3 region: CASSLVRGSSYNEQFF. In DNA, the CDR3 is TGTGCCAGCAGCTTGGTGAGGGGAAGCTCCTACAATGAGCAGTTCTTC.